The sequence of this TCR beta chain was determined in a study of blood T cell repertoires in COVID-19. The wider study: Sites across the United States, Italy and Spain contributed samples from acute and convalescent COVID-19. Sources were T cells, B-cell-depleted T cells, or PBMCs; the material itself was cDNA or gDNA.

Per the original data handling: Amplification from reference gene primers served as the basis for estimated nucleated cell counts. Here immunoSEQ multiplex PCR was the method, and the copy in TCRdb shows in-frame clones only, minus some. Clone size and the V and J calls come from that table; the DNA yielded D and trimming. The table records 200,000 to 300,000 clones, about four fifths of them present only once. After removal of 0 bases from V and 8 bases from J, the junction contained 6 bases not matched to a gene. The CDR3 totals 15 residues. Germline values: CDR1 SGHTS, CDR2 YDEGEE. The sequenced material came from peripheral blood. This rearrangement joins TRBV5-8 to TRBJ1-4, with 8 bases aligning to TRBD1. This TCR came from a man aged 80 or over with acute or convalescent COVID-19. CDR3 protein: CASSLGRGPVEKLFF. The DNA of the CDR3 is TGTGCCAGCAGCTTGGGCAGGGGGCCCGTGGAAAAACTGTTTTTT.